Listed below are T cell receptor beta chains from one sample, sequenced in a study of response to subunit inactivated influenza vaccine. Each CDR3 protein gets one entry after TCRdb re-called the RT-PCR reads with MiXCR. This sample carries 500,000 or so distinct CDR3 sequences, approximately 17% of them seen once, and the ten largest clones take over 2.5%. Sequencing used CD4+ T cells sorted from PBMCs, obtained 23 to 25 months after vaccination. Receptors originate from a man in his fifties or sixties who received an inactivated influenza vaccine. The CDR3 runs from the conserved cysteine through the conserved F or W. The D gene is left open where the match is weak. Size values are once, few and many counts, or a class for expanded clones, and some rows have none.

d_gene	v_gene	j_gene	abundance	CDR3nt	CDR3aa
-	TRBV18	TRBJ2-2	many	TGTGCCAGCTCTTCAAGACAGCCTTCGGTAGAGAGCACCGGGGAGCTGTTTTTT	CASSSRQPSVESTGELFF
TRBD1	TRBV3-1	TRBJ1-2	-	TGTGCCAGCAGCCAACCGGGACAGGGAGGCTATGGCTACACCTTC	CASSQPGQGGYGYTF
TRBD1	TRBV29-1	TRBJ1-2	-	TGCATCGTTGAACAGGACAGGGCAAGTGGCTACACCTTC	CIVEQDRASGYTF
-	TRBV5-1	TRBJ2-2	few	TGCGCCAGCAGCTTGGCCGGCGTGGAAGCCGGGGAGCTGTTTTTT	CASSLAGVEAGELFF
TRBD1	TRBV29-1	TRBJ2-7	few	TGCAGCGTCGCCGGGACAGACTACGAGCAGTACTTC	CSVAGTDYEQYF
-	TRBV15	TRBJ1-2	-	TGTGCCACCAGCAGAGAACTTAACAGGGACAATGGCTACACCTTC	CATSRELNRDNGYTF
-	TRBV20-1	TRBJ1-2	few	TGCAGTGCTAGAGGACAACAGGATCTCTATGGCTACACCTTC	CSARGQQDLYGYTF
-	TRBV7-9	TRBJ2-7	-	TGTGCCAGCAGCCCGACCCTCGGACTAAAGACCTACGAGCAGTACTTC	CASSPTLGLKTYEQYF
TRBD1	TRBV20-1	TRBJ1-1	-	TGCAGTGCTAGGTTGACAGGGTCGGCTTATACGAACACTGAAGCTTTCTTT	CSARLTGSAYTNTEAFF
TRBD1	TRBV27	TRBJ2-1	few	TGTGCCAGCAGTTCTACCGGGACAGGAGGGTTCAATGAGCAGTTCTTC	CASSSTGTGGFNEQFF
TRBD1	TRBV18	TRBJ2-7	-	TGTGCCAGCTCAACAAGGACAGGGCACTACTACGAGCAGTACTTC	CASSTRTGHYYEQYF
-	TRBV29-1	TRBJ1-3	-	TGCAGCGTTTTCCTCAGGGGCGGAAACACCATATATTTT	CSVFLRGGNTIYF
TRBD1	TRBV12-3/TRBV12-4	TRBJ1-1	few	TGTGCCAGCAGTTTCTGGACAGGGCCGGAGGGTGAAGCTTTCTTT	CASSFWTGPEGEAFF
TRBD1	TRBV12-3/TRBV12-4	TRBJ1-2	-	TGTGCCAGCATCCTCACCTTCGACAGGGGGCAGGGCTACACCTTC	CASILTFDRGQGYTF
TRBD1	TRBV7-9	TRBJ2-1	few	TGTGCCAGCAGCGGGACGGACAGGGTTCCTCCGTTCTTC	CASSGTDRVPPFF
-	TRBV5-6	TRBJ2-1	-	TGTGCCAGCAGCTTGAAGTACCGGGGAGCCTACAATGAGCAGTTCTTC	CASSLKYRGAYNEQFF
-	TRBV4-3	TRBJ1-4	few	TGCGCCAGCAGCGACTCCCGGGGGGAAAAACTGTTTTTT	CASSDSRGEKLFF
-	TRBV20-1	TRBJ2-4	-	TGCAGTGCTACCACCGGCGGAAACATTCAGTACTTC	CSATTGGNIQYF
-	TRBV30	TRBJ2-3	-	TGTGCCTGGAGTGCCATTGGAGCGGTCACAGATACGCAGTATTTT	CAWSAIGAVTDTQYF
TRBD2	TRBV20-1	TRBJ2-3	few	TGCAGTGCTAGAGATCCTCTAGCGGGAGGGGATACGCAGTATTTT	CSARDPLAGGDTQYF
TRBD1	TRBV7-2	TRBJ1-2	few	TGTGCCAGCAGCTCGGACAGGGGAGGCTATGGCTACACCTTC	CASSSDRGGYGYTF
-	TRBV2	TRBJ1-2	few	TGTGCCAGCCGGGAGGCTAACTATGGCTACACCTTC	CASREANYGYTF